A selection of T cell receptor beta chains follows, all from one sample in a study of cytomegalovirus exposure and HLA in healthy donors. Only in-frame clones appear in the TCRdb table, and some are missing; sequencing was by immunoSEQ multiplex PCR. In the table there are around 140,000 clones, 82% of which are singletons. The sample consisted of PBMCs. The receptors originated from a male donor in good health and CMV-seronegative. Both conserved end residues are part of each CDR3. A D gene is named only where the DNA matches it firmly. A clone size is listed for some rows: how often the clone was seen (once, few, many), or a class if it is expanded.

D	J	V	size	length	DNA	CDR3
TRBD1	TRBJ2-5	TRBV2	NA	14	TGTGCCAGCAGTGAACGGACAGGGCCAGAGACCCAGTACTTC	CASSERTGPETQYF
NA	TRBJ2-3	TRBV30	few	13	TGTGCCTGGAGTCGACTGCTCACAGATACGCAGTATTTT	CAWSRLLTDTQYF
TRBD1	TRBJ2-1	TRBV19	NA	16	TGTGCCAGTACCCATGGACGTCAGGGGGCCTACAATGAGCAGTTCTTC	CASTHGRQGAYNEQFF
TRBD1	TRBJ2-7	TRBV7-2	NA	15	TGTGCCAGCAGCTCAACCGGGACAGGGGCCTACGAGCAGTACTTC	CASSSTGTGAYEQYF
TRBD2	TRBJ2-3	TRBV11-2	NA	16	TGTGCCAGCAGCTCCCATCCGGGAGCGGGGGCAGATACGCAGTATTTT	CASSSHPGAGADTQYF
TRBD1	TRBJ1-5	TRBV5-5	NA	17	TGTGCCAGCAGCTCCGCAGGGGGCACCCAAACAAATCAGCCCCAGCATTTT	CASSSAGGTQTNQPQHF
TRBD2	TRBJ2-7	TRBV7-2	NA	14	TGTGCCAGCAGCCACGGACTCAGGGAGGGCGAGCAGTACTTC	CASSHGLREGEQYF
TRBD1	TRBJ1-5	TRBV11-3	NA	20	TGTGCCAGCAGCTTAGGGGGCATTACTACAGGGGATACCCCTTTCTTGCCCCAGCATTTT	CASSLGGITTGDTPFLPQHF
TRBD1	TRBJ1-5	TRBV7-2	NA	14	TGTGCCAGCAGCTTTACAGGGGTCAATCAGCCCCAGCATTTT	CASSFTGVNQPQHF
TRBD2	TRBJ2-3	TRBV6-5	NA	13	TGTGCCAGCAGAAGCGGGAGAACAGATACGCAGTATTTT	CASRSGRTDTQYF
TRBD2	TRBJ2-3	TRBV5-1	NA	16	TGCGCCAGCAGCCTCCCCGGGACTAGTTCGCCGGATACGCAGTATTTT	CASSLPGTSSPDTQYF
NA	TRBJ2-7	TRBV21-1	NA	14	TGTGCCAGCAGCACGGTTGGGACACTTTACGAGCAGTACTTC	CASSTVGTLYEQYF
TRBD2	TRBJ2-1	TRBV7-6	few	16	TGTGCCAGCAGCCTTTACGCGGGACTAGTGTACAATGAGCAGTTCTTC	CASSLYAGLVYNEQFF
NA	TRBJ2-3	TRBV13	NA	13	TGTGCCAGCAGCATTGACTCTTCAGATACGCAGTATTTT	CASSIDSSDTQYF
TRBD2	TRBJ2-1	TRBV27	NA	11	TGTGCCAGCAGCTGGGGGGGTGAGCAGTTCTTC	CASSWGGEQFF
NA	TRBJ1-5	TRBV7-9	few	13	TGTTCCAGCAGCTTGGGGGCGGGTCAGCCCCAGCATTTT	CSSSLGAGQPQHF
TRBD2	TRBJ2-3	TRBV5-1	NA	14	TGCGCCAGCATGGGAGGGAGGCGGACAGATACGCAGTATTTT	CASMGGRRTDTQYF
TRBD2	TRBJ2-2	TRBV9	NA	16	TGTGCCAGCAGCGTCCGGGGAGGGCCGGACACCGGGGAGCTGTTTTTT	CASSVRGGPDTGELFF
NA	TRBJ2-7	TRBV7-9	NA	13	TGTGCCAGCAGCTTACTTATCAGGGACGAGCAGTACTTC	CASSLLIRDEQYF
NA	TRBJ1-1	TRBV6-1	few	13	TGTGCCAGCAGTGAATCAGGGCTGGGTGAAGCTTTCTTT	CASSESGLGEAFF
NA	TRBJ2-6	TRBV21-1	NA	20	TGTGCCAGCAGCACAAGGACGCGAACAGCAACAGGCTCTGGGGCCAACGTCCTGACTTTC	CASSTRTRTATGSGANVLTF
TRBD1	TRBJ2-2	TRBV6-1	NA	14	TGTGCCAGCAGTACGACAGGGGTTGCCGGGGAGCTGTTTTTT	CASSTTGVAGELFF
TRBD1	TRBJ1-4	TRBV28	NA	14	TGTGCCAGCAGTAGGGGACAGGGGTATGAAAAACTGTTTTTT	CASSRGQGYEKLFF
TRBD1	TRBJ2-7	TRBV6-5	NA	13	TGTGCCAGCACGCGGACAGGGACCGACGAGCAGTACTTC	CASTRTGTDEQYF
NA	TRBJ2-3	TRBV5-6	NA	14	TGTGCCAGCAGCTTGGATCAGGGCACAGATACGCAGTATTTT	CASSLDQGTDTQYF
NA	TRBJ1-5	TRBV27	NA	13	TGTGCCAGCAGCCAGGGTTGGAACCAGCCCCAGCATTTT	CASSQGWNQPQHF
NA	TRBJ2-3	TRBV7-9	few	18	TGTGCCAGCAGCTTATTAGGTGGATTAGCGGAGGCCGGGGATACGCAGTATTTT	CASSLLGGLAEAGDTQYF
TRBD1	TRBJ2-3	TRBV7-3	NA	14	TGTGCCAGCAGCTTCAGGGGGCTCACAGATACGCAGTATTTT	CASSFRGLTDTQYF
TRBD2	TRBJ2-1	TRBV4-3	NA	17	TGCGCCAGCAGCCAGGCCCAAGGGGAGGGCCCCTACAATGAGCAGTTCTTC	CASSQAQGEGPYNEQFF
NA	TRBJ1-1	TRBV7-9	NA	14	TGTGCCAGCAGCCTCGAGTCAGGGGACACTGAAGCTTTCTTT	CASSLESGDTEAFF
TRBD1	TRBJ1-1	TRBV7-9	once	15	TGTGCCAGCAGCTTAGGAGGGGGCCGGAACACTGAAGCTTTCTTT	CASSLGGGRNTEAFF
TRBD1	TRBJ1-2	TRBV19	NA	12	TGTGCCTCAGGGACAGGGGGCCTTGGCTACACCTTC	CASGTGGLGYTF
NA	TRBJ2-7	TRBV7-2	few	12	TGTGCCAGCAGCCCGACGGGTCTCGAGCAGTACTTC	CASSPTGLEQYF
NA	TRBJ2-7	TRBV4-3	NA	15	TGCGCCAGCAGCCAAGAGGCGGGGTGGTTGTACGAGCAGTACTTC	CASSQEAGWLYEQYF
NA	TRBJ2-5	TRBV18	NA	14	TGTGCCAGCTCGCTTCGACAGCTCCAAGAGACCCAGTACTTC	CASSLRQLQETQYF
TRBD2	TRBJ2-1	TRBV5-3	NA	15	TGTGCCAGAAGCTTGGCGGCGGGAGGGGGCAATGAGCAGTTCTTC	CARSLAAGGGNEQFF
TRBD2	TRBJ2-7	TRBV29-1	NA	15	TGCAGCGCGGTACTAGCGGGAGGGCCTTTTGACGAGCAGTACTTC	CSAVLAGGPFDEQYF
NA	TRBJ2-7	TRBV6-5	NA	13	TGTGCCAGCAGTCTCCGAAGGAGTCACGAGCAGTACTTC	CASSLRRSHEQYF
NA	TRBJ2-2	TRBV5-1	NA	15	TGCGCCAGCAGCGAGGGACTTTCGAACACCGGGGAGCTGTTTTTT	CASSEGLSNTGELFF
TRBD1	TRBJ1-2	TRBV13	NA	16	TGTGCCAGCAGCTTTGAAGGGACAGGGGAACTGCAGGGCTACACCTTC	CASSFEGTGELQGYTF
TRBD1	TRBJ2-3	TRBV25-1	NA	17	TGTGCCAGCAGTGAGCCCCTTTACAGGGGGCTACAAGATACGCAGTATTTT	CASSEPLYRGLQDTQYF